This entry features one T cell receptor (beta chain) sequence. The antigen is unknown. The data derive from a study of T cell repertoires in cytomegalovirus infection. Germline lookup yields CDR1 MRHNA and CDR2 SNTAGT. Trimming at V came to 4 bases and at J to 12 bases, leaving 11 bases not matched to a gene. The CDR3 extends over 16 amino acids. TCRdb called the reads again in MiXCR, with one record for every CDR3 protein. This sample has roughly 700,000 distinct CDR3 sequences, with roughly a third found just once. V usage is TRBV6-4 and J usage is TRBJ2-1; 14 bases are a match to TRBD2. The clonotype comes from a human donor in good health (CMV status not recorded). Some clones in this sample may be carry-over from other donors' samples. Sequencing was performed on cultured PBMCs, taken from culture after CMV antigen stimulation. As DNA, the CDR3 is TGTGCCAGCAGTGGGACTAGCGGGGGGCCCCTGTCTCTGCAGTTCTTC. Its translation is CASSGTSGGPLSLQFF.